This entry lists 13 T cell receptor beta chains sequenced from one sample in a study of cytomegalovirus exposure and HLA in healthy donors. Vbeta (60) and Jbeta (13) primers were used in the PCR. Assay: immunoSEQ multiplex PCR; the TCRdb copy retains only in-frame clones and omits some. Seen here are about 150,000 clones, 80% observed once, and the top ten hold about 13%. The material sequenced was PBMCs. Receptors originate from a young man in good health and CMV-seropositive.

The chain joins TRBV19 to TRBJ1-2, with a weak D call TRBD1 (5 bases). Germline V gene data show CDR1 as LNHDA and CDR2 as SQIVND (reference sequence). V lost 7 bases and J lost 7, with 13 bases in between. The CDR3 is 12 amino acids. CDR3 sequence reads: CASTSSDSGYTF. The CDR3 nucleotides are TGTGCCAGTACCAGCTCAGACAGTGGCTACACCTTC.

V gene TRBV19 combines with J gene TRBJ2-5; the D gene is possibly TRBD2 (5 bases). Per germline, CDR1 LNHDA and CDR2 SQIVND (reference sequence). This CDR3 is 16 amino acids long. V was clipped by 3 bases and J by 0 bases, with 14 bases between them. Written as DNA, the CDR3 is TGTGCCAGTAGTATGGGGAGCGGAAGCTACCAAGAGACCCAGTACTTC. Protein sequence: CASSMGSGSYQETQYF.

The chain links TRBV9 to TRBJ2-3; D is possibly TRBD2 (6 bases). The V and J ends lost 4 bases and 0 bases respectively, with 9 bases between them. The length of the CDR3 is 14 residues. CDR1 and CDR2 (germline): SGDLS, YYNGEE. CDR3 sequence reads: CASSTSGSTDTQYF. The CDR3 DNA reads TGTGCCAGCAGCACGAGCGGGAGCACAGATACGCAGTATTTT.

This sequence joins TRBV29-1 and TRBJ2-1; 10 nucleotides line up with TRBD2. Germline CDR1 and CDR2: SQVTM and ANQGSEA. The CDR3 is 14 amino acids. Unmatched junction bases numbered 7, after V lost 5 bases and J lost 6 bases. CDR3 DNA: TGCAGCGTTATTTCTAGCGGGAGCCCCAATGAGCAGTTCTTC. It yields the protein CSVISSGSPNEQFF.

The chain couples TRBV7-2 to TRBJ1-4; no clear D gene. The CDR3 spans 12 residues. V gave up 3 bases and J gave up 14 bases, with 13 bases separating them. Germline V lookup: CDR1 SGHTA, CDR2 FQGNSA. The CDR3 protein is CASSLNARRLFF. The CDR3 DNA reads TGTGCCAGCAGCTTGAACGCACGTCGGCTGTTTTTT.

The genes are TRBV19 and TRBJ1-3; TRBD1 matches 10 bases. There are 15 residues in the CDR3. Germline V gene data show CDR1 as LNHDA and CDR2 as SQIVND (reference sequence). V lost 8 bases and J lost 3; bases outside the gene matches: 7. CDR3 in amino acids: CASSTGGSGGNTIYF. The CDR3 DNA sequence: TGTGCCAGTTCGACAGGGGGCAGCGGTGGAAACACCATATATTTT. The whole variable domain, remainder taken from reference TRBV19 and TRBJ1-3, is DGGITQSPKYLFRKEGQNVTLSCEQNLNHDAMYWYRQDPGQGLRLIYYSQIVNDFQKGDIAEGYSVSREKKESFPLTVTSAQKNPTAFYLCASSTGGSGGNTIYFGEGSWLTVV.

This clone came up a few times. The J gene is TRBJ1-2, the V gene TRBV7-2; TRBD1 matches at 9 bases. This CDR3 has 16 residues. In germline, CDR1 is SGHTA, CDR2 FQGNSA. The J segment lost 8 bases and the V segment lost 5 bases, leaving 15 bases of the junction unmatched. The CDR3 spells CASSQRTGALWSGYTF. CDR3 coding DNA: TGTGCCAGCAGCCAACGGACAGGGGCCCTATGGTCCGGCTACACCTTC.

This sequence joins TRBV4-2 and TRBJ2-2; 7 nucleotides align to TRBD2. With V trimmed by 0 bases and J by 5 bases, 9 bases remained unmatched. The CDR3 is made up of 17 amino acids. Germline V gene data show CDR1 as LGHNA and CDR2 as YNFKEQ. CDR3 residues: CASSQDSPGRVTGELFF. In nucleotides, the CDR3 is TGTGCCAGCAGCCAAGATTCACCAGGGAGGGTTACCGGGGAGCTGTTTTTT.

The chain is built from TRBV5-5 and TRBJ2-7, with D hard to call. V lost 2 bases, J lost 2 bases, and 11 bases lay in between. The CDR3 covers 14 residues. Germline loops: CDR1 SGHKS, CDR2 YYEKEE (reference sequence). CDR3 residues: CASSFESWPYEQYF. CDR3 DNA: TGTGCCAGCAGCTTTGAATCATGGCCCTACGAGCAGTACTTC.

The gene calls are TRBV29-1 and TRBJ2-1; TRBD1 aligns across 7 bases. CDR1 is SQVTM and CDR2 is ANQGSEA in the germline V gene. Trimming cost V 1 base and J 2 bases; bases outside gene matches: 8. The CDR3 is made up of 16 amino acids. In DNA, the CDR3 is TGCAGCGTTGAAGTCGGGACAGCGAGGACCTACAATGAGCAGTTCTTC. It yields the protein CSVEVGTARTYNEQFF.

The chain uses TRBV6-5 and TRBJ2-3, with TRBD2 matching over 8 bases. Germline V gives CDR1 MNHEY, CDR2 SVGAGI. The trim removed 10 bases at V and 6 bases at J, leaving 15 bases unmatched. This CDR3 contains 15 residues. Written as DNA, the CDR3 is TGTGCCACGGGGGGGATCCAGGGAACGAGGGATACGCAGTATTTT. Translating gives CATGGIQGTRDTQYF.

This chain links TRBV29-1 with TRBJ1-2; 7 nucleotides agree with TRBD1. Germline CDR1 SQVTM, CDR2 ANQGSEA. The CDR3 is 12 residues long. The V segment lost 6 bases and the J segment 6 bases; nucleotides outside the gene matches: 7. The CDR3 region has the DNA TGCAGCGTCGGGGACAGCTTCGATGGCTACACCTTC. Protein product: CSVGDSFDGYTF.

This chain uses TRBV18 with TRBJ2-5, with 11 bases fitting TRBD2. Trimming cost V 4 bases and J 5 bases; bases outside gene matches: 3. Germline V gives CDR1 KGHSH, CDR2 LQKENI. The CDR3 loop spans 14 amino acids. The CDR3 sequence is CASSHPSGRETQYF. CDR3 DNA sequence: TGTGCCAGCTCACATCCTAGCGGGAGGGAGACCCAGTACTTC.